This TCR beta chain originates from a study of blood T cell repertoires in COVID-19. On the study more broadly: Donors in the United States, Italy and Spain gave samples during acute or convalescent COVID-19. Sample material is recorded as cDNA or gDNA derived from T cells, B-cell-depleted T cells, or PBMCs.

Germline V CDR1 and CDR2: LGHDT, YNNKEL (reference sequence). V was clipped by 4 bases and J by 5 bases; unmatched bases: 11. This CDR3 contains 18 residues. Per the original methods: Reference gene primers were amplified, and this amplification served to estimate nucleated cell counts. Produced via immunoSEQ multiplex PCR; TCRdb's table is partial and in-frame only. V and J calls and clone size come straight from that table; D and trimming were deduced from the DNA. The sample yields about 73,000 clones, 65% to 85% seen once. Sequencing was done on a sample of peripheral blood. The chain joins TRBV3-1 (or the pseudogene TRBV3-2) to TRBJ2-5, with 15 bases lining up with TRBD2. This clonotype was sampled from a man over 45 with active COVID-19. CDR3: CASSRPGLAGGGRETQYF. The CDR3, as DNA: TGTGCCAGCAGCCGCCCGGGACTAGCGGGAGGAGGTAGGGAGACCCAGTACTTC.